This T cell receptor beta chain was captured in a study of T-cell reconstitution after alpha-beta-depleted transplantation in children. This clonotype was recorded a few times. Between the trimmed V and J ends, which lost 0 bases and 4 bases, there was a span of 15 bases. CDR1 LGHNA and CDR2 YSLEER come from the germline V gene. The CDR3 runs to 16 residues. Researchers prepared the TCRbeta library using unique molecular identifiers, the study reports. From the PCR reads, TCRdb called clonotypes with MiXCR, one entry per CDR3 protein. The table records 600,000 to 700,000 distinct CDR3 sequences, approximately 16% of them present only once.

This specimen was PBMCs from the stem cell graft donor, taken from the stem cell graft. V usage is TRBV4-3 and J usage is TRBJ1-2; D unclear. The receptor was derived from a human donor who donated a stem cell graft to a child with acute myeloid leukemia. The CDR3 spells CASSQDPTAFAYGYTF. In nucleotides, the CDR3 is TGCGCCAGCAGCCAAGATCCCACGGCTTTTGCCTATGGCTACACCTTC.